This TCR beta chain was profiled in a study of glioma-infiltrating T cells. Overall study: Glioblastomas were WHO grade IV, sampled at first diagnosis; low-grade were grade II. General study points: Patients with low tissue-blood divergence carried a signature set of shared blood CDR3 motifs.

V gave up 0 bases and J gave up 8 bases, with 16 bases separating them. The CDR3 loop spans 15 amino acids. Per germline, CDR1 LGHDT and CDR2 YNNKEL (reference sequence). The iRepertoire nested amplicon-rescue multiplex PCR amplified TCR alpha and beta CDR3s from RNA. TCRdb itself ran the multiplex PCR reads through MiXCR, one entry per CDR3 protein. This sample yields around 390,000 distinct CDR3 sequences, of which more than 35% are seen a single time; more than 10% belongs to the top ten. Details on this clonotype: Its antigen is currently unknown.

Sequenced: glioma tissue, nonneoplastic brain tissue, or PBMCs (not recorded which). The chain is built from TRBV3-1 and TRBJ1-2; no definite D call. The source of this sequence is a human donor with low-grade glioma or glioblastoma, undergoing nonglioma brain surgery, or in good health (not recorded which). CDR3 sequence reads: CASSQDLVPSHGYTF. CDR3 in DNA: TGTGCCAGCAGCCAAGATTTAGTCCCAAGCCACGGCTACACCTTC.